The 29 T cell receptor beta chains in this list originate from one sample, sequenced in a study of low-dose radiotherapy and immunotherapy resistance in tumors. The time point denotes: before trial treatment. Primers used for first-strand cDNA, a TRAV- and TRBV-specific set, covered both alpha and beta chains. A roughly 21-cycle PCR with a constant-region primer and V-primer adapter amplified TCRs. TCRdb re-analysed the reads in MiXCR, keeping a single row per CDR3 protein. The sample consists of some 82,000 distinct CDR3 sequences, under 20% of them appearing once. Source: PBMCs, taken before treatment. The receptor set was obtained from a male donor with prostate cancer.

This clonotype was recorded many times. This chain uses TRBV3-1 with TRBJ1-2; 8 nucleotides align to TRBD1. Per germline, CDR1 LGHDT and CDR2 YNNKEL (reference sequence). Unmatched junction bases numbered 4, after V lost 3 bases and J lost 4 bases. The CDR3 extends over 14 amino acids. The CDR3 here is CASSQYRGAYGYTF. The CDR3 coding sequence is TGTGCCAGCAGCCAGTACAGGGGGGCCTATGGCTACACCTTC.

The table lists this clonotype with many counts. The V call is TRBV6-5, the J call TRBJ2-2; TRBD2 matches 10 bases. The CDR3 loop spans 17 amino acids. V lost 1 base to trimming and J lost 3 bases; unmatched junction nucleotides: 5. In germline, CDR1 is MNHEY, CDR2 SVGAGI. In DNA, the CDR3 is TGTGCCAGCAGTTACTTCAGCGGGGGGGCCCACACCGGGGAGCTGTTTTTT. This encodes CASSYFSGGAHTGELFF.

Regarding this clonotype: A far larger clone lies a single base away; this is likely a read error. DNA of the CDR3: TGTGCCAACAGGCCCGGGACAGCTAGCACAGATACGCAGTATTTT. Translating gives CANRPGTASTDTQYF. This chain links TRBV6-6 with TRBJ2-3; 7 bases map to TRBD1. The CDR3 totals 15 residues. Germline-derived CDR1 and CDR2 are MNHNY and SVGAGI (reference sequence). J lost 0 bases, V lost 10 bases, and 10 bases had no gene match.

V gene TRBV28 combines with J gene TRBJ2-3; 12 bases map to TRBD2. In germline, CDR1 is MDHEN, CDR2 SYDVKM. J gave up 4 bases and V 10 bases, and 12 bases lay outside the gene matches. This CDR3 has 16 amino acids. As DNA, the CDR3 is TGTGCCACCACCCCTAGCGGGGGGGCCGGGGCAGATACGCAGTATTTT. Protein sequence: CATTPSGGAGADTQYF.

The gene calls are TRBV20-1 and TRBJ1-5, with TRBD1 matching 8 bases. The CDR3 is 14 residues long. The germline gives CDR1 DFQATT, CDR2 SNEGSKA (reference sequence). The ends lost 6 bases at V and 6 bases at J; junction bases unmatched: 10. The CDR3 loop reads CSASWTGSGQPQHF. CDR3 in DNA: TGCAGTGCCAGTTGGACAGGGTCTGGTCAGCCCCAGCATTTT.

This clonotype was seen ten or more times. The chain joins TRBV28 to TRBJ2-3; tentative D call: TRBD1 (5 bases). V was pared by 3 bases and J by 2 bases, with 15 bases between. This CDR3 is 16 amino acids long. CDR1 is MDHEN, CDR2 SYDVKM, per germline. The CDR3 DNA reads TGTGCCAGCAGTTTCCCGACAGTCACCCCCACAGATACGCAGTATTTT. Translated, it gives CASSFPTVTPTDTQYF.

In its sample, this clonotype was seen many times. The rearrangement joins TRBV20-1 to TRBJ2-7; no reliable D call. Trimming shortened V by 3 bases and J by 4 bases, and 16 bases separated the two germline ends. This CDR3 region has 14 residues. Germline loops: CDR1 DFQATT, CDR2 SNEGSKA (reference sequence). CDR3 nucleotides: TGCAGTGCTAGGGTCTCCGGATCCGGTTACGAGCAGTACTTC. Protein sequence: CSARVSGSGYEQYF.

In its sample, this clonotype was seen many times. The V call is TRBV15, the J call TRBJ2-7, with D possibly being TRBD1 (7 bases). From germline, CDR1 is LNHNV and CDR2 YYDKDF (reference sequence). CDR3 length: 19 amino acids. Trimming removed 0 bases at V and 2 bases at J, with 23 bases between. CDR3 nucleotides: TGTGCCACCAGCAGAGATCTCCAGGGGGGTAGCGCTTCAGCCTACGAGCAGTACTTC. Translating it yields CATSRDLQGGSASAYEQYF.

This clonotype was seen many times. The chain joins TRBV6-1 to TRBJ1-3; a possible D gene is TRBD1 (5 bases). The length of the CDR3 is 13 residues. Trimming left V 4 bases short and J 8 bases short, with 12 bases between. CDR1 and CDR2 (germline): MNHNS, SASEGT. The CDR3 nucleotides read TGTGCCAGCAGTGTTGGGGGAATTGACACCATATATTTT. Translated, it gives CASSVGGIDTIYF.

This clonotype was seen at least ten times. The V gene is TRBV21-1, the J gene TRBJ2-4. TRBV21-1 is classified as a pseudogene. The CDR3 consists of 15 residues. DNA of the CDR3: TGTGCCAGCAGCAAAGAAGAGGAAGCCAAAAACATTCAGTACTTC. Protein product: CASSKEEEAKNIQYF.

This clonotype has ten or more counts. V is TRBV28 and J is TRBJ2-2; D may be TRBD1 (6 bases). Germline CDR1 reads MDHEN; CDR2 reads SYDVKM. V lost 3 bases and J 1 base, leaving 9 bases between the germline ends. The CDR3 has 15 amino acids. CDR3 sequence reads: CASSFRGRNTGELFF. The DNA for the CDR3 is TGTGCCAGCAGTTTCAGGGGTCGGAACACCGGGGAGCTGTTTTTT.

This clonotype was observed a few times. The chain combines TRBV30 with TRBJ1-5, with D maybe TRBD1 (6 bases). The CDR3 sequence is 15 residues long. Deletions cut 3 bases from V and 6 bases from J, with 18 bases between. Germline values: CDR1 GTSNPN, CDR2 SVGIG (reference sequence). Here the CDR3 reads CAWRAQGWQGQPQHF. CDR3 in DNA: TGTGCCTGGAGAGCACAGGGTTGGCAAGGTCAGCCCCAGCATTTT.

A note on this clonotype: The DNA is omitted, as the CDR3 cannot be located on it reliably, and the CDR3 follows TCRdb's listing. The CDR3 protein is CASSFYICSASPTLNTGELFF. V gene TRBV5-1 combines with J gene TRBJ2-2; the table assigns TRBD2, which was not confirmed against the DNA. The germline CDR1 and CDR2 sequences are SGHRS and YFSETQ. The CDR3 numbers 21 amino acids, ends counted.

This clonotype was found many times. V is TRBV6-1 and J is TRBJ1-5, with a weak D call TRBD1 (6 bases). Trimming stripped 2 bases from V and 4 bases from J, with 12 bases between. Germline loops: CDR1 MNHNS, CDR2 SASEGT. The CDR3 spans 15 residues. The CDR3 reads CASSELTGLNQPQHF. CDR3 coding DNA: TGTGCCAGCAGTGAATTGACAGGCTTGAATCAGCCCCAGCATTTT.

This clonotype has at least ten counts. CDR3: CASSTRTVWSYGYTF. CDR3 in DNA: TGTGCCAGCAGCACACGGACTGTTTGGAGCTATGGCTACACCTTC. The genes are TRBV21-1 and TRBJ1-2. TRBV21-1 is a documented pseudogene. The CDR3 contains 15 residues.

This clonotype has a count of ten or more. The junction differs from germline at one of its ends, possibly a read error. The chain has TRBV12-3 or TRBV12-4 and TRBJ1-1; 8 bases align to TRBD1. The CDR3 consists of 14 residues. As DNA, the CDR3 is TGCGCCAGCAGCTTAGACAGGGGAGGCACTGAAGCTTTCTTT. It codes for CASSLDRGGTEAFF.

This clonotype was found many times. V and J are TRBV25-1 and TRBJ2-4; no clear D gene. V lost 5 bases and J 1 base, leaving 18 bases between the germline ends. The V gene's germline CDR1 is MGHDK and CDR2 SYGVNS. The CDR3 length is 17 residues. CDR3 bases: TGTGCCAGCAGTCTGTGGGGTTGGCTTTGCGCCAAAAACATTCAGTACTTC. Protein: CASSLWGWLCAKNIQYF.

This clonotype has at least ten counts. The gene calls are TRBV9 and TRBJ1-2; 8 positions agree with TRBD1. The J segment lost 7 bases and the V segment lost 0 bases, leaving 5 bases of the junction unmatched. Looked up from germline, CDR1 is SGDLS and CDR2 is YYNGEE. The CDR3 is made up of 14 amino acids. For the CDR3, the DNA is TGTGCCAGCAGCGTAGAACCCACAGGGGGTGGCTACACCTTC. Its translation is CASSVEPTGGGYTF.

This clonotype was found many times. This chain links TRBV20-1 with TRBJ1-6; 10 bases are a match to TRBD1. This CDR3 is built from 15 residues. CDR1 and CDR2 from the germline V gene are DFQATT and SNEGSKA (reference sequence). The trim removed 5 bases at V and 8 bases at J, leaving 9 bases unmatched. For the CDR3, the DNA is TGCAGTGCTCAGGGGCCTGGGACAGGGGATTCACCCCTCCACTTT. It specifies CSAQGPGTGDSPLHF.

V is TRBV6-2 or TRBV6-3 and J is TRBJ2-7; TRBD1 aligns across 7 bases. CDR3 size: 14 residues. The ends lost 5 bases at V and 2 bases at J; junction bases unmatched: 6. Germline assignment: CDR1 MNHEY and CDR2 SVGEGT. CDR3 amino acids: CASSRTTGPYEQYF. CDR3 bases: TGTGCCAGCAGTCGTACGACAGGGCCCTACGAGCAGTACTTC.

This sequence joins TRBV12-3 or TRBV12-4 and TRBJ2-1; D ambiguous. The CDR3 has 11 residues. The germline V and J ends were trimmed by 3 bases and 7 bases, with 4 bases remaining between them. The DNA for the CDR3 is TGTGCCAGCAGTTTTAGGAATGAGCAGTTCTTC. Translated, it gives CASSFRNEQFF.

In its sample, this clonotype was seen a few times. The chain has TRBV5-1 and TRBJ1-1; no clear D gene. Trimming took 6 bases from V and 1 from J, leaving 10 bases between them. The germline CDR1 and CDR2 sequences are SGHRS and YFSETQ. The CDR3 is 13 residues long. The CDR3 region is CASIGAGNTEAFF. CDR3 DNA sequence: TGCGCCAGCATTGGCGCAGGGAACACTGAAGCTTTCTTT.

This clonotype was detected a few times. CDR3 DNA: TGTGCCAGCCGGTTGGTACTGGAGGTAACGAACACTGAAGCTTTCTTT. Protein: CASRLVLEVTNTEAFF. The rearrangement links TRBV6-2 or TRBV6-3 to TRBJ1-1, with D unresolved. Looked up from germline, CDR1 is MNHEY and CDR2 is SVGEGT. The CDR3 runs to 16 residues. Trimming cost V 8 bases and J 1 base, with 20 bases left between them.

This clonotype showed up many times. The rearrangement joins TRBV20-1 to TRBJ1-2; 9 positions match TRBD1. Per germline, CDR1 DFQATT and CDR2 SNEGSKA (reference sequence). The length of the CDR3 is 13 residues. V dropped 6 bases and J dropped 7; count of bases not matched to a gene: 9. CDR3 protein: CSATRDRVSGYTF. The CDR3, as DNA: TGCAGTGCAACCCGGGACAGGGTATCTGGCTACACCTTC.

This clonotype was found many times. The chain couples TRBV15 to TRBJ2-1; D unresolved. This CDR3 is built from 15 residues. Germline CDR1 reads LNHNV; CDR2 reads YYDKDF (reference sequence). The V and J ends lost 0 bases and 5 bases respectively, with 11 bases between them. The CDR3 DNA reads TGTGCCACCAGCAGAGAACGGATACCAGACAATGAGCAGTTCTTC. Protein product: CATSRERIPDNEQFF. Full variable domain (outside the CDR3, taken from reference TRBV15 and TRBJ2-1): DAMVIQNPRYQVTQFGKPVTLSCSQTLNHNVMYWYQQKSSQAPKLLFHYYDKDFNNEADTPDNFQSRRPNTSFCFLDIRSPGLGDTAMYLCATSRERIPDNEQFFGPGTRLTVL.

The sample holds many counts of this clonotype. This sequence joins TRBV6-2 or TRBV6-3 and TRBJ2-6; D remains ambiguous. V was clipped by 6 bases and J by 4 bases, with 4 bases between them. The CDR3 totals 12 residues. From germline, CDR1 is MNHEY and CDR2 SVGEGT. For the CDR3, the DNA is TGTGCCAGCAGCTCCGGGGCCAACGTCCTGACTTTC. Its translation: CASSSGANVLTF.

The CDR3 coding sequence is TGTGCCAGCAGTTCCCACGGGGGGGGTCAGCCCCAGCATTTT. This codes for CASSSHGGGQPQHF. The chain employs TRBV28 and TRBJ1-5, with D possibly TRBD1 on 5 matching bases. The CDR3 has 14 amino acids. Trimming removed 4 bases from V and 6 bases from J, with 13 bases in between. Per germline, CDR1 MDHEN and CDR2 SYDVKM.

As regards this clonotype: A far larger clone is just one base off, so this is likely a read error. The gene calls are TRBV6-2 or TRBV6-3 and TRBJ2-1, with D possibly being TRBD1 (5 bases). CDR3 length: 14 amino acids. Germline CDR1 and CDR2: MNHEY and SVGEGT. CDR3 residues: CASSSGHPEAEQLF. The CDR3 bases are TGTGCCAGCAGTTCCGGACACCCCGAGGCTGAGCAGCTCTTC.

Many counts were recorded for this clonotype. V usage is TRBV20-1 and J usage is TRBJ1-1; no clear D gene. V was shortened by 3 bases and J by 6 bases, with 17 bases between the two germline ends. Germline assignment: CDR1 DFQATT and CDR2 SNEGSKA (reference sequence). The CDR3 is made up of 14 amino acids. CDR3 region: CSASSPAGLSEAFF. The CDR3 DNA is TGCAGTGCTAGTTCGCCAGCCGGCTTATCTGAAGCTTTCTTT.